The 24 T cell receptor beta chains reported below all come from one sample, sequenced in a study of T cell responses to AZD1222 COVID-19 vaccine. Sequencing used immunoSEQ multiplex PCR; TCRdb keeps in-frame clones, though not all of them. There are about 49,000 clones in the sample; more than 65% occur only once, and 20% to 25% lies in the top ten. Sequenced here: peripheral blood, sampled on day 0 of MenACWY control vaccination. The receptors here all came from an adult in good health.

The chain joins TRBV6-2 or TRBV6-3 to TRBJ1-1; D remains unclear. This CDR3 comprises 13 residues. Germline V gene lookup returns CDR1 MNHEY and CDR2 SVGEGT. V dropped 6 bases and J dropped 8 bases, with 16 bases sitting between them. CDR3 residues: CASSPNSVFEAFF. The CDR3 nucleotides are TGTGCCAGCAGCCCGAATAGTGTTTTCGAAGCTTTCTTT.

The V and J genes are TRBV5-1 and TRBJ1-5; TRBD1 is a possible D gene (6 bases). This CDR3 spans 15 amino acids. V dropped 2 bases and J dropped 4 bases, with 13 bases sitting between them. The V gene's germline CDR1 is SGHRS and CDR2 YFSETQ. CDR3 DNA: TGCGCCAGCAGCTTAGGGGCAGGGACAAATCAGCCCCAGCATTTT. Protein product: CASSLGAGTNQPQHF. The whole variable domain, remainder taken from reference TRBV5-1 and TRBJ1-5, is KAGVTQTPRYLIKTRGQQVTLSCSPISGHRSVSWYQQTPGQGLQFLFEYFSETQRNKGNFPGRFSGRQFSNSRSEMNVSTLELGDSALYLCASSLGAGTNQPQHFGDGTRLSIL.

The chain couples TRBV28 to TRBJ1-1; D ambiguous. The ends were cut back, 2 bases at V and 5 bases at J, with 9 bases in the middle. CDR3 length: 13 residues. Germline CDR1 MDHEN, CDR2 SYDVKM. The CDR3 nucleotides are TGTGCCAGCAGTTTAGGACCGATAACTGAAGCTTTCTTT. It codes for CASSLGPITEAFF.

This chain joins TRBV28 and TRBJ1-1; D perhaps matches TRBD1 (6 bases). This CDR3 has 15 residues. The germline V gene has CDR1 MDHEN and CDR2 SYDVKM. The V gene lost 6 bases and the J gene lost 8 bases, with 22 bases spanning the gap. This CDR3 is CASRGAGVGGEEAFF. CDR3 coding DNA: TGTGCCAGCAGGGGGGCGGGGGTTGGTGGTGAGGAAGCTTTCTTT. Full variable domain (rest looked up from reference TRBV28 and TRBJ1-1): DVKVTQSSRYLVKRTGEKVFLECVQDMDHENMFWYRQDPGLGLRLIYFSYDVKMKEKGDIPEGYSVSREKKERFSLILESASTNQTSMYLCASRGAGVGGEEAFFGQGTRLTVV.

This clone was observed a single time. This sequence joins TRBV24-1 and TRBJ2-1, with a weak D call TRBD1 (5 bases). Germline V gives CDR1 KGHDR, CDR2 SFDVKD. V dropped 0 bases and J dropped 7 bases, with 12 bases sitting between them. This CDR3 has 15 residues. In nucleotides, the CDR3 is TGTGCCACCAGTGATTTGGGCAGGGATAATAATGAGCAGTTCTTC. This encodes CATSDLGRDNNEQFF.

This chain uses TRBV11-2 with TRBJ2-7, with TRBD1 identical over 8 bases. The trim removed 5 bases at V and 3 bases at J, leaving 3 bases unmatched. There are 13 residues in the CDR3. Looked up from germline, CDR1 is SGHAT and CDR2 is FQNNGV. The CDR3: CASSPGQGYEQYV. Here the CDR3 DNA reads TGTGCCAGCAGCCCCGGACAGGGCTACGAGCAGTACGTC.

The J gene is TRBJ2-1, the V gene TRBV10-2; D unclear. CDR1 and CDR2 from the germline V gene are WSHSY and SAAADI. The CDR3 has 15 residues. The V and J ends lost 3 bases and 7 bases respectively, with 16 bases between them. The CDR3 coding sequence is TGCGCCAGCAGTGAACCGACTCACCGGATGAATGAGCAGTTCTTC. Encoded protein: CASSEPTHRMNEQFF.

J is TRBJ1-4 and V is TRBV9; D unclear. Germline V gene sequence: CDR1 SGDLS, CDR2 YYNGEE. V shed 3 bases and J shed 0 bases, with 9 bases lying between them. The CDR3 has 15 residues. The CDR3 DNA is TGTGCCAGCAGCGAACAGATCTCAACTAATGAAAAACTGTTTTTT. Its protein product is CASSEQISTNEKLFF. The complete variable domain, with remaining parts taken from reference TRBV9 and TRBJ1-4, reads DSGVTQTPKHLITATGQRVTLRCSPRSGDLSVYWYQQSLDQGLQFLIQYYNGEERAKGNILERFSAQQFPDLHSELNLSSLELGDSALYFCASSEQISTNEKLFFGSGTQLSVL.

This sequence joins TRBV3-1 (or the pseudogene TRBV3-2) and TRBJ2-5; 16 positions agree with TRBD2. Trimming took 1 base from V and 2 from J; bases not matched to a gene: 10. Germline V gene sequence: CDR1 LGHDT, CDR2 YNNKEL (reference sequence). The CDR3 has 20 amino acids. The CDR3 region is CASSQVLPGLAGGGQETQYF. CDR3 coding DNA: TGTGCCAGCAGCCAAGTCCTTCCGGGACTAGCGGGGGGGGGACAAGAGACCCAGTACTTC.

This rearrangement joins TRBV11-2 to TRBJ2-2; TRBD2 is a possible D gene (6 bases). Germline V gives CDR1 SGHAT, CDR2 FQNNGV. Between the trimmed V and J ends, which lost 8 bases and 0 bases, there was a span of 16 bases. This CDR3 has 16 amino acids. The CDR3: CASVGYSGANTGELFF. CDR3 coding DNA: TGTGCCAGCGTGGGGTATAGCGGCGCGAACACCGGGGAGCTGTTTTTT. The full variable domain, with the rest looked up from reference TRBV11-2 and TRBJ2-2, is EAGVAQSPRYKIIEKRQSVAFWCNPISGHATLYWYQQILGQGPKLLIQFQNNGVVDDSQLPKDRFSAERLKGVDSTLKIQPAKLEDSAVYLCASVGYSGANTGELFFGEGSRLTVL.

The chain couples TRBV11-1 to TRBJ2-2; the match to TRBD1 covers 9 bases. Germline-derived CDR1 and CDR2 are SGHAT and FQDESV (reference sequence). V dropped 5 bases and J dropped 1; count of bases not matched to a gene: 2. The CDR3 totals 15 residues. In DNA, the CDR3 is TGTGCCAGCAGCCAGGGACAGGGGAACACCGGGGAGCTGTTTTTT. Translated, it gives CASSQGQGNTGELFF. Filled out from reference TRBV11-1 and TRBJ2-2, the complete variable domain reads EAEVAQSPRYKITEKSQAVAFWCDPISGHATLYWYRQILGQGPELLVQFQDESVVDDSQLPKDRFSAERLKGVDSTLKIQPAELGDSAMYLCASSQGQGNTGELFFGEGSRLTVL.

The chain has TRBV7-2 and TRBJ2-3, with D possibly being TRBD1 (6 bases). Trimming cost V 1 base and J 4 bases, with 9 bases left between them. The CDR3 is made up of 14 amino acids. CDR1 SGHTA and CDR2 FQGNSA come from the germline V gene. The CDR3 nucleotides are TGTGCCAGCAGCTTAGTACAGGGCTCAGATACGCAGTATTTT. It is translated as CASSLVQGSDTQYF. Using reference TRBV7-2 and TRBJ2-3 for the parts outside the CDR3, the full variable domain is GAGVSQSPSNKVTEKGKDVELRCDPISGHTALYWYRQSLGQGLEFLIYFQGNSAPDKSGLPSDRFSAERTGGSVSTLTIQRTQQEDSAVYLCASSLVQGSDTQYFGPGTRLTVL.

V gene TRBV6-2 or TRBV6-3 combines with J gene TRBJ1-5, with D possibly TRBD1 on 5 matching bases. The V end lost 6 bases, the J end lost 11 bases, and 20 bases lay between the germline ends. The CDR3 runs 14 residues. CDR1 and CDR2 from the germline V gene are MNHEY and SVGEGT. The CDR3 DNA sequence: TGTGCCAGCAGCACCGGGCCCCCCGGGGGGGCCCAGCATTTT. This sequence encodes CASSTGPPGGAQHF.

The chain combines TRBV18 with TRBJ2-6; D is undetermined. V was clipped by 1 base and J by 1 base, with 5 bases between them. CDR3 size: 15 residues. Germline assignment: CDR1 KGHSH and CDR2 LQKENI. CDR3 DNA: TGTGCCAGCTCACCACAGGCATCTGGGGCCAACGTCCTGACTTTC. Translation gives CASSPQASGANVLTF.

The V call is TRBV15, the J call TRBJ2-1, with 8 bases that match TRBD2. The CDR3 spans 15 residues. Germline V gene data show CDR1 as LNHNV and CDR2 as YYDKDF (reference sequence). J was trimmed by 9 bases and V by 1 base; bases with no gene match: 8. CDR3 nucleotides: TGTGCCACCAGCAGAGTGAGCGGGAGTGAAATTGAGCAGTTCTTC. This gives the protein CATSRVSGSEIEQFF.

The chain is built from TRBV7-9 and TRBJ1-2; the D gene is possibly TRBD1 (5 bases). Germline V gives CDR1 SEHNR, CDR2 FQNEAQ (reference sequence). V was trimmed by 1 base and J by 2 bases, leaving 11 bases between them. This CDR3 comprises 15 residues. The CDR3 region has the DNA TGTGCCAGCAGCTTAGGAGGTGGGGCCAACTATGGCTACACCTTC. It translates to CASSLGGGANYGYTF. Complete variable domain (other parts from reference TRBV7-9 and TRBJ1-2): DTGVSQNPRHKITKRGQNVTFRCDPISEHNRLYWYRQTLGQGPEFLTYFQNEAQLEKSRLLSDRFSAERPKGSFSTLEIQRTEQGDSAMYLCASSLGGGANYGYTFGSGTRLTVV.

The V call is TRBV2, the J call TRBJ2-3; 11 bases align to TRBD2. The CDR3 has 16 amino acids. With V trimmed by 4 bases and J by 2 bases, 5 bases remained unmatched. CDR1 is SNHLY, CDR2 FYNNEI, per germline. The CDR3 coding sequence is TGTGCCAGCAGTGGGACTAGCGGGCGGAACACAGATACGCAGTATTTT. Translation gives CASSGTSGRNTDTQYF.

The CDR3 reads CASSLGINSGNTIYF. CDR3 in DNA: TGTGCCAGCAGCCTGGGGATCAACTCTGGAAACACCATATATTTT. The genes are TRBV7-9 and TRBJ1-3; D remains unclear. Trimming removed 5 bases from V and 0 bases from J, with 11 bases in between. CDR3 length: 15 residues. The V gene's germline CDR1 is SEHNR and CDR2 FQNEAQ (reference sequence).

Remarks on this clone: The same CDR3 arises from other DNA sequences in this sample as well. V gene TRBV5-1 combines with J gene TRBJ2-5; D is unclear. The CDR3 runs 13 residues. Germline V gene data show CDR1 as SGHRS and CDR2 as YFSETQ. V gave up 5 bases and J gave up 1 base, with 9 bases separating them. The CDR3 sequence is CASRDGPQETQYF. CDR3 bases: TGCGCCAGCAGGGACGGTCCCCAAGAGACCCAGTACTTC.

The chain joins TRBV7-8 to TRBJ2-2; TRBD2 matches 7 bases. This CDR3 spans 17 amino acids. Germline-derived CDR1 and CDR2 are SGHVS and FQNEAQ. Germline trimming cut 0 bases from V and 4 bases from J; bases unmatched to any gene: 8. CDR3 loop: CASSLAPAGVSTGELFF. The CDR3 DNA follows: TGTGCCAGCAGCTTAGCCCCCGCGGGAGTTTCCACCGGGGAGCTGTTTTTT. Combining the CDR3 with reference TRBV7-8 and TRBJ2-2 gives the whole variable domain GAGVSQSPRYKVAKRGQDVALRCDPISGHVSLFWYQQALGQGPEFLTYFQNEAQLDKSGLPSDRFFAERPEGSVSTLKIQRTQQEDSAVYLCASSLAPAGVSTGELFFGEGSRLTVL.

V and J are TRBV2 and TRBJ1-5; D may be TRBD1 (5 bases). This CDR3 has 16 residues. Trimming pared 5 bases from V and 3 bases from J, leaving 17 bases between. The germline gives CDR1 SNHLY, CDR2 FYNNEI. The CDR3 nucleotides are TGTGCCAGCAGTATTCGAGGGGAGGATCCCAATCAGCCCCAGCATTTT. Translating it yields CASSIRGEDPNQPQHF.

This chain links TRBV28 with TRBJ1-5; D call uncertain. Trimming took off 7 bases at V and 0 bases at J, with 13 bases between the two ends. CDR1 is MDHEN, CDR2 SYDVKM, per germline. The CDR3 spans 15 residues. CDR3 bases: TGTGCCAGCACCGGCCTTCCTTATAGCAATCAGCCCCAGCATTTT. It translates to CASTGLPYSNQPQHF.

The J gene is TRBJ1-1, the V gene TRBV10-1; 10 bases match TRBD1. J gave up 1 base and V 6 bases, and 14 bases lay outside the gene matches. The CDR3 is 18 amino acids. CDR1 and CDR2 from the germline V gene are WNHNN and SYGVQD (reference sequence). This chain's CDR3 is CASSQKRDRGKGNTEAFF. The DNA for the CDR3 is TGCGCCAGCAGCCAAAAAAGGGACAGGGGAAAGGGGAACACTGAAGCTTTCTTT.

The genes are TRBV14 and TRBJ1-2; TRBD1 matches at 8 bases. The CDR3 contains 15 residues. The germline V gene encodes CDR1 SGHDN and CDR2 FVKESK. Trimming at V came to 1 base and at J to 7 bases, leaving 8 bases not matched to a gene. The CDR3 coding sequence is TGTGCCAGCAGCCAAGTCGCACAGGGGGTTGGTGGCTACACCTTC. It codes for CASSQVAQGVGGYTF.